The clone carrying this T cell receptor (beta chain) was seen just once. Original data processing: It was from reference gene primer amplification that nucleated cell counts were estimated. Clones were read by immunoSEQ multiplex PCR, and TCRdb kept only the in-frame ones, dropping some. V, J and clone size are those of that table, while D and trimming were read from the DNA. In the table there are about 140,000 clones, roughly four fifths of which are singletons. This sample was taken from a study of blood T cell repertoires in COVID-19. The germline V gene has CDR1 LNHDA and CDR2 SQIVND (reference sequence). The CDR3 has 14 residues. Between the trimmed V and J ends, which lost 5 bases and 6 bases, there was a span of 14 bases.

The sample was peripheral blood. The rearrangement uses TRBV19 and TRBJ1-5; D might be TRBD1 (6 bases). The sequence came from a woman in her sixties with acute or convalescent COVID-19. The CDR3 bases are TGTGCCAGTAGTCCAGGGGCGGTAAGTCAGCCCCAGCATTTT. Its translation is CASSPGAVSQPQHF.